A single sample gave rise to the 27 T cell receptor beta chains below, sequenced in a study of shared clonotypes between healthy human individuals. The method was immunoSEQ multiplex PCR; TCRdb's version includes in-frame clones alone and lacks a portion of them. This sample has under 2.5 million clones; 85% to 95% occur once, and the top ten carry approximately 0.4%. Sequenced material: naive CD4+ T cells from PBMCs. Described subset: CD45RA+ positively selected. The receptors originated from a man younger than 35 in good health. Some clones in this sample may be carry-over from other donors' samples.

The genes are TRBV6-1 and TRBJ1-2; no firm D call. Per the germline V gene, CDR1 is MNHNS and CDR2 is SASEGT. V lost 3 bases and J 4 bases, leaving 9 bases between the germline ends. The CDR3 has 13 amino acids. The CDR3 sequence: CASSEGAIYGYTF. CDR3 coding DNA: TGTGCCAGCAGTGAGGGCGCGATCTATGGCTACACCTTC.

This chain uses TRBV5-6 with TRBJ2-6; D is unclear. The V and J ends lost 3 bases and 0 bases respectively, with 13 bases between them. The germline CDR1 and CDR2 sequences are SGHDT and YYEEEE. The CDR3 spans 17 residues. CDR3 bases: TGTGCCAGCAGCTGGAGTGGGTCGAACTCTGGGGCCAACGTCCTGACTTTC. It specifies CASSWSGSNSGANVLTF.

The V call is TRBV6-5, the J call TRBJ2-5; 8 nucleotides align to TRBD1. V lost 6 bases, J lost 5 bases, and 8 bases stayed unmatched. The CDR3 totals 14 residues. Germline-derived CDR1 and CDR2 are MNHEY and SVGAGI. This CDR3 is CASSLGTGWETQYF. DNA of the CDR3: TGTGCCAGCAGCCTCGGGACAGGTTGGGAGACCCAGTACTTC.

The CDR3 spells CASTPGTGVGNTIYF. The CDR3 DNA follows: TGTGCCAGCACCCCCGGGACAGGGGTTGGAAACACCATATATTTT. This chain uses TRBV9 with TRBJ1-3; 10 bases align to TRBD1. Losses at the gene ends were 6 bases for V and 3 bases for J; bases not matched to a gene: 6. The CDR3 spans 15 residues. CDR1 and CDR2 from the germline V gene are SGDLS and YYNGEE.

The V and J genes are TRBV4-1 and TRBJ1-5; D possibly corresponds to TRBD1 (6 bases). The germline V and J ends were trimmed by 3 bases and 5 bases, with 14 bases remaining between them. CDR3 length: 15 amino acids. CDR1 is MGHRA and CDR2 is YSYEKL in the germline V gene. CDR3 amino acids: CASSQVGAGDQPQHF. The CDR3 DNA follows: TGCGCCAGCAGCCAGGTGGGGGCAGGGGATCAGCCCCAGCATTTT.

The chain employs TRBV28 and TRBJ2-7, with TRBD1 as a possible D gene (7 bases). This CDR3 region has 15 residues. Trimming shortened V by 6 bases and J by 6 bases, and 21 bases separated the two germline ends. Germline CDR1 reads MDHEN; CDR2 reads SYDVKM. This CDR3 is CASSGRGTVVLEQYF. The CDR3 region has the DNA TGTGCCAGCAGCGGCCGGGGGACAGTGGTACTCGAGCAGTACTTC.

CDR3: CASRPTGVLAKNIQYF. DNA for the CDR3: TGTGCCAGCAGGCCCACAGGCGTATTAGCCAAAAACATTCAGTACTTC. The rearrangement uses TRBV28 and TRBJ2-4; D might be TRBD1 (5 bases). The CDR3 is 16 amino acids. Per the germline V gene, CDR1 is MDHEN and CDR2 is SYDVKM. Trimming stripped 6 bases from V and 0 bases from J, with 15 bases between. The variable domain in full, completed from reference TRBV28 and TRBJ2-4, reads DVKVTQSSRYLVKRTGEKVFLECVQDMDHENMFWYRQDPGLGLRLIYFSYDVKMKEKGDIPEGYSVSREKKERFSLILESASTNQTSMYLCASRPTGVLAKNIQYFGAGTRLSVL.

The chain employs TRBV6-5 and TRBJ2-1; D possibly uses TRBD1 or TRBD2 (5 bases each). CDR1 is MNHEY and CDR2 is SVGAGI in the germline V gene. The CDR3 sequence is 14 residues long. Trimming took 6 bases from V and 3 from J, leaving 12 bases between them. The CDR3 reads CASRNGGSYNEQFF. In nucleotides, the CDR3 is TGTGCCAGCAGGAATGGGGGTAGCTACAATGAGCAGTTCTTC.

The J gene is TRBJ1-5, the V gene TRBV7-3; tentative D call: TRBD1 (5 bases). Germline CDR1 reads SGHTA; CDR2 reads FQGTGA. V dropped 5 bases and J dropped 4 bases, with 9 bases sitting between them. This CDR3 comprises 13 residues. The CDR3 loop reads CASSKGPNQPQHF. Written as DNA, the CDR3 is TGTGCCAGCAGCAAGGGACCGAATCAGCCCCAGCATTTT.

This clone came up once. V and J are TRBV9 and TRBJ2-7; 9 bases are a match to TRBD2. Germline V gene sequence: CDR1 SGDLS, CDR2 YYNGEE. The CDR3 covers 16 residues. V shed 0 bases and J 6 bases; nucleotides not matched to a gene: 10. The CDR3 DNA reads as TGTGCCAGCAGCGTAGGTACTCTAGCGGGATTACCCGAGCAGTACTTC. Its translation: CASSVGTLAGLPEQYF.

The rearrangement uses TRBV7-2 and TRBJ1-1, with 7 bases identical to TRBD1. V was pared by 1 base and J by 0 bases, with 5 bases of the junction left unmatched. This CDR3 comprises 16 residues. The V gene's germline CDR1 is SGHTA and CDR2 FQGNSA. The CDR3 is CASSLDRRGMNTEAFF. Written as DNA, the CDR3 is TGTGCCAGCAGCTTAGATCGCAGGGGGATGAACACTGAAGCTTTCTTT.

V usage is TRBV5-1 and J usage is TRBJ2-5, with D perhaps TRBD1 or TRBD2 (5 bases each). The CDR3 is made up of 12 amino acids. Trimming stripped 7 bases from V and 5 bases from J, with 12 bases between. The germline gives CDR1 SGHRS, CDR2 YFSETQ. This CDR3 reads CASGTIRETQYF. CDR3 bases: TGCGCCAGCGGGACGATTCGGGAGACCCAGTACTTC.

The gene calls are TRBV18 and TRBJ2-3; D unclear. The CDR3 spans 14 residues. In germline, CDR1 is KGHSH, CDR2 LQKENI. The V and J ends lost 3 bases and 0 bases respectively, with 7 bases between them. CDR3 sequence: CASSPLTSTDTQYF. The DNA for the CDR3 is TGTGCCAGCTCACCCCTAACTAGCACAGATACGCAGTATTTT.

This rearrangement joins TRBV5-1 to TRBJ2-3, with 8 positions matching TRBD2. Germline V gene lookup returns CDR1 SGHRS and CDR2 YFSETQ. V lost 0 bases to trimming and J lost 6 bases; unmatched junction nucleotides: 9. The CDR3 sequence is 16 residues long. As DNA, the CDR3 is TGCGCCAGCAGCTTGGGTAGCGGGGCCCCCTCGGATACGCAGTATTTT. Translation: CASSLGSGAPSDTQYF.

This rearrangement joins TRBV25-1 to TRBJ2-5, with a weak D call TRBD2 (5 bases). V shed 2 bases and J shed 3 bases, with 10 bases lying between them. In germline, CDR1 is MGHDK, CDR2 SYGVNS. This CDR3 region has 14 residues. CDR3 sequence: CASSEPAVKETQYF. As DNA, the CDR3 is TGTGCCAGCAGTGAACCAGCGGTGAAAGAGACCCAGTACTTC.

The gene calls are TRBV28 and TRBJ2-1, with D perhaps TRBD2 (5 bases). From germline, CDR1 is MDHEN and CDR2 SYDVKM. Trimming took 8 bases from V and 6 from J, leaving 26 bases between them. This CDR3 is 17 amino acids long. CDR3 bases: TGTGCCAGCCCGCCTGGGTCTGCGGGTCCCCGGGTCAATGAGCAGTTCTTC. Its protein is CASPPGSAGPRVNEQFF.

The V call is TRBV5-1, the J call TRBJ2-1; TRBD1 is a possible D gene (5 bases). Germline CDR1 and CDR2: SGHRS and YFSETQ. The CDR3 runs 15 residues. V was clipped by 4 bases and J by 0 bases, with 11 bases between them. This CDR3 reads CASSRGQSSYNEQFF. The CDR3 DNA is TGCGCCAGCAGCAGGGGCCAGAGCTCCTACAATGAGCAGTTCTTC.

With respect to this clone: The sample holds other DNA sequences that translate to the same CDR3. The rearrangement links TRBV5-4 to TRBJ2-5, with D hard to call. This CDR3 spans 13 amino acids. Trimming left V 0 bases short and J 4 bases short, with 7 bases between. Germline V gene data show CDR1 as SGHNT and CDR2 as YYREEE (reference sequence). The CDR3 loop reads CASSLEGPETQYF. As DNA, the CDR3 is TGTGCCAGCAGCTTGGAAGGGCCAGAGACCCAGTACTTC.

V is TRBV5-1 and J is TRBJ1-5, with D hard to call. The CDR3 spans 13 residues. The V end was cut by 2 bases, the J end by 3 bases, with 6 bases between. In germline, CDR1 is SGHRS, CDR2 YFSETQ. The CDR3 DNA reads TGCGCCAGCAGCTTCGACCCCAATCAGCCCCAGCATTTT. The encoded protein is CASSFDPNQPQHF.

The chain has TRBV5-1 and TRBJ2-3; the D gene could be TRBD1 or TRBD2 (10 bases each). This CDR3 contains 19 residues. Germline-derived CDR1 and CDR2 are SGHRS and YFSETQ. V was pared by 4 bases and J by 3 bases, with 27 bases between. CDR3 nucleotides: TGCGCCAGCAGCGACAGGGGGCTTAAAGCGGGAGGGTCAACAGATACGCAGTATTTT. Residues: CASSDRGLKAGGSTDTQYF.

This rearrangement joins TRBV28 to TRBJ1-1; the D is unclear. The CDR3 totals 16 residues. With 5 bases removed from V and 2 bases from J, the gap between germline ends came to 18 bases. In germline, CDR1 is MDHEN, CDR2 SYDVKM. The CDR3: CASSPRYPVINTEAFF. As DNA, the CDR3 is TGTGCCAGCAGTCCCCGGTACCCAGTTATTAACACTGAAGCTTTCTTT. The variable domain in full, with the rest retrieved from reference TRBV28 and TRBJ1-1, is DVKVTQSSRYLVKRTGEKVFLECVQDMDHENMFWYRQDPGLGLRLIYFSYDVKMKEKGDIPEGYSVSREKKERFSLILESASTNQTSMYLCASSPRYPVINTEAFFGQGTRLTVV.

The V and J genes are TRBV28 and TRBJ1-1; 11 bases agree with TRBD1. CDR1 and CDR2 (germline): MDHEN, SYDVKM. The V and J ends lost 1 base and 3 bases, in that order; junction bases with no gene match: 10. The CDR3 has 18 amino acids. CDR3 nucleotide sequence: TGTGCCAGCAGTTTATATTATCCGGGACAGGGGGGTGACACTGAAGCTTTCTTT. As protein: CASSLYYPGQGGDTEAFF.

This sequence joins TRBV9 and TRBJ1-1, with D maybe TRBD1 (6 bases). The V and J ends lost 4 bases and 4 bases respectively, with 17 bases between them. The CDR3 length is 15 residues. Germline CDR1 SGDLS, CDR2 YYNGEE. CDR3 sequence reads: CASSPQSRGLTEAFF. Here the CDR3 DNA reads TGTGCCAGCAGCCCCCAAAGTCGGGGGCTCACTGAAGCTTTCTTT.

V and J are TRBV6-6 and TRBJ1-5, with a weak D call TRBD1 (6 bases). The CDR3 is made up of 15 amino acids. The V gene lost 7 bases and the J gene lost 0 bases, with 13 bases spanning the gap. The germline gives CDR1 MNHNY, CDR2 SVGAGI (reference sequence). The CDR3 spells CASNKRTDSNQPQHF. CDR3 DNA: TGTGCCAGCAACAAAAGGACAGATAGCAATCAGCCCCAGCATTTT.

The V gene is TRBV28, the J gene TRBJ1-1; 10 positions agree with TRBD1. V shed 2 bases, J shed 3 bases, and the junction held 3 bases outside the gene matches. This CDR3 region has 15 residues. CDR1 and CDR2 (germline): MDHEN, SYDVKM. In DNA form, the CDR3 reads TGTGCCAGCAGTTTACCGACAGGGGGCGACACTGAAGCTTTCTTT. As protein: CASSLPTGGDTEAFF.

The chain is built from TRBV27 and TRBJ2-7, with 9 bases fitting TRBD2. The junction had 10 bases not matched to a gene; V was cut back by 1 base and J by 6 bases. The germline V gene encodes CDR1 MNHEY and CDR2 SMNVEV (reference sequence). CDR3 length: 16 residues. The CDR3 is CASSLFSGSRFGEQYF. The DNA of the CDR3 is TGTGCCAGCAGTTTATTTAGCGGGAGTAGGTTTGGCGAGCAGTACTTC.

V is TRBV7-2 and J is TRBJ2-7; TRBD1 matches 9 bases. Germline V lookup: CDR1 SGHTA, CDR2 FQGNSA. This CDR3 is built from 13 residues. V shed 8 bases and J 6 bases; nucleotides not matched to a gene: 8. CDR3 in amino acids: CASQILTGGEQYF. The DNA for the CDR3 is TGTGCCAGCCAGATTCTGACAGGGGGCGAGCAGTACTTC.